This T cell receptor beta chain derives from a study of blood T cell repertoires in COVID-19. In the authors' methods: Reference gene primer amplification gave estimated nucleated cell counts. Sequenced by immunoSEQ multiplex PCR; TCRdb stores in-frame clones only, minus some. The V and J calls and clone size come from that table; D and trimming were worked out from the DNA. Of fewer than 85,000 clones detected, 70% to 90% appear once; the ten largest clones hold 15% to 20%. The CDR3 is made up of 13 amino acids. V shed 6 bases and J 3 bases; nucleotides not matched to a gene: 5. Germline CDR1 is SQVTM and CDR2 is ANQGSEA.

The TCR was taken from a woman aged 55-69 years with acute or convalescent COVID-19. Sequencing used peripheral blood. This sequence joins TRBV29-1 and TRBJ1-5; TRBD1 matches at 7 bases. This CDR3 reads CSVRGQVNQPQHF. The CDR3 region has the DNA TGCAGCGTCCGAGGACAGGTCAATCAGCCCCAGCATTTT.